This TCR beta chain was sequenced for a study of cytomegalovirus exposure and HLA in healthy donors. PCR employed 60 Vbeta and 13 Jbeta primers. TCRdb's table, derived via immunoSEQ multiplex PCR, lists solely in-frame clones and lacks some. The sample data list over 100,000 clones. CDR3 length equals 18 residues. Germline V gene sequence: CDR1 SGHTA, CDR2 FQGNSA. Trimming removed 3 bases from V and 3 bases from J; junction bases left unmatched: 11. This TCR was recovered from a man under 40 in good health and CMV-seronegative. Sequencing was done on a sample of PBMCs. This chain connects TRBV7-2 to TRBJ2-1; 10 bases line up with TRBD2. DNA for the CDR3: TGTGCCAGCAGCTTGGCCGGTCCGGGACTAGCGTACTACAATGAGCAGTTCTTC. Its protein is CASSLAGPGLAYYNEQFF.